These 7 T cell receptor beta chains originate from one sample sequenced in a study of OX40 agonist ivuxolimab in advanced cancers. The repertoire was sequenced with immunoSEQ multiplex PCR; TCRdb's copy has only in-frame clones and lacks some. The table includes tens of thousands of clones, roughly 88% detected once. The source material was CD4+ or CD8+ T cells sorted from blood, sampled in a trial of the OX40 agonist ivuxolimab. The source of these receptors is an adult with an advanced solid tumor such as melanoma, head and neck, liver or kidney cancer.

V is TRBV7-3 and J is TRBJ2-2, with D unresolved. V was pared by 5 bases and J by 6 bases, with 7 bases between. Germline V CDR1 and CDR2: SGHTA, FQGTGA. The CDR3 sequence is 12 residues long. The CDR3 DNA follows: TGTGCCAGCAGCCCATTTTCCGGGGAGCTGTTTTTT. It encodes CASSPFSGELFF.

The chain employs TRBV10-3 and TRBJ2-1; 8 bases are shared with TRBD2. The germline gives CDR1 ENHRY, CDR2 SYGVKD. V gave up 11 bases and J gave up 9 bases; unmatched junction bases: 15. The CDR3 spans 14 residues. The CDR3 sequence: CAVSSGGPGGEQFF. The CDR3 nucleotides read TGTGCCGTTAGCTCGGGGGGGCCGGGAGGTGAGCAGTTCTTC.

The V call is TRBV6-5, the J call TRBJ2-5, with TRBD1 matching 7 bases. Looked up from germline, CDR1 is MNHEY and CDR2 is SVGAGI. With V trimmed by 3 bases and J by 2 bases, 6 bases remained unmatched. The CDR3 is 15 amino acids. Written as DNA, the CDR3 is TGTGCCAGCAGTTATCGGGACAGAGGACAAGAGACCCAGTACTTC. Translation gives CASSYRDRGQETQYF.

The chain joins TRBV19 to TRBJ2-1; TRBD2 matches 8 bases. Germline CDR1 is LNHDA and CDR2 is SQIVND (reference sequence). The CDR3 is 15 amino acids. V dropped 6 bases and J dropped 10; count of bases not matched to a gene: 14. As DNA, the CDR3 is TGTGCCAGTAGGGATTTAGCGGGGCGGGATTGGGAGCAGTTCTTC. Protein: CASRDLAGRDWEQFF.

This chain joins TRBV19 and TRBJ1-1; D gene uncertain. Trimming pared 4 bases from V and 6 bases from J, leaving 12 bases between. The CDR3 length is 13 residues. Germline CDR1 is LNHDA and CDR2 is SQIVND (reference sequence). In nucleotides, the CDR3 is TGTGCCAGTAGTACTCCGGGAGTCGCTGAAGCTTTCTTT. Translation gives CASSTPGVAEAFF.

V is TRBV19 and J is TRBJ2-1; a weak D match, TRBD1 (6 bases). CDR3 length: 11 residues. The V gene's germline CDR1 is LNHDA and CDR2 SQIVND (reference sequence). The germline V and J ends were trimmed by 10 bases and 7 bases, with 11 bases remaining between them. The CDR3 bases are TGTGCCACCCTCCAGGGGAATGAGCAGTTCTTC. Translated, it gives CATLQGNEQFF.

The V and J genes are TRBV7-9 and TRBJ1-2; weak D call: TRBD1 (5 bases). Germline V gives CDR1 SEHNR, CDR2 FQNEAQ (reference sequence). CDR3 size: 14 residues. Trimming left V 2 bases short and J 4 bases short, with 11 bases between. The DNA for the CDR3 is TGTGCCAGCAGCTTAAACGGGGCCGGCTATGGCTACACCTTC. It yields the protein CASSLNGAGYGYTF.